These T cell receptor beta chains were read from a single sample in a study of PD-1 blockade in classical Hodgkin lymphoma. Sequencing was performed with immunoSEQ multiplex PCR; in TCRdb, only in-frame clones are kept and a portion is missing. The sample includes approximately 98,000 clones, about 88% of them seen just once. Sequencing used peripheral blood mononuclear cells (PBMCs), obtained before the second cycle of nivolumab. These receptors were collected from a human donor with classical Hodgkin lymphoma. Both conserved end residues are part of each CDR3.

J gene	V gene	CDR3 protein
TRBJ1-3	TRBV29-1	CSATGQVDGNTIYF
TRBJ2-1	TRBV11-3	CASSLGGGLAVREQFF
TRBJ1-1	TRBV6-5	CASSAGTVMNTEAFF
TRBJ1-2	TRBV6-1	CASSEVSTNYGYTF
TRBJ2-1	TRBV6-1	CASSDHSRTSGRGLYNEQFF
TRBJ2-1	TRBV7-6	CASSPQERLHEQFF
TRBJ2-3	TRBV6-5	CASSYSSGGWADTQYF
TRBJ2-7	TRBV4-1	CASSQDVAGPNYEQYF
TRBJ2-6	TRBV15	CATRIHSGANVLTF
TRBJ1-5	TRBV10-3	CAISETGLSNQPQHF
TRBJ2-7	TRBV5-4	CASSLGLAGSYEQYF
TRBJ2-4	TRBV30	CAWSVKGAPIQYF
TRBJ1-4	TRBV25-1	CASSAWGNEKLFF
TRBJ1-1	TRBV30	CAWSVRFTEAFF
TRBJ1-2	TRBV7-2	CASHKIPGQGFYGYTF
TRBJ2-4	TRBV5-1	CASSRTQNIQYF
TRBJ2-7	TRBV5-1	CASSSPGAGEQYF
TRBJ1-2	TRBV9	CASSSSSWGYGYTF